The rows below give T cell receptor beta chains drawn from one sample of a study of cytomegalovirus exposure and HLA in healthy donors. Generated by immunoSEQ multiplex PCR, the TCRdb table keeps only in-frame clones and is missing some. There are about 150,000 clones in the sample; 70% to 80% occur only once, and 6.3% lies in the top ten. The sequenced sample consisted of PBMCs. These receptor sequences come from a man aged 50-59 years in good health and CMV-seropositive. The CDR3 runs from the conserved cysteine through the conserved F or W. A D gene is named only where the DNA matches it firmly. Clone size is stated in some rows and not others, as once, few, many or a class when expanded.

>TRBJ2-1|TRBV2|TRBD2|few
CASSARSGSSYNEQFF
TGTGCCAGCAGTGCTCGCAGCGGGAGTAGCTACAATGAGCAGTTCTTC
>TRBJ2-5|TRBV4-1|TRBD2|.
CASSQVRGGLAGVHETQYF
TGCGCCAGCAGCCAAGTCCGTGGGGGACTAGCGGGAGTCCATGAGACCCAGTACTTC
>TRBJ2-5|TRBV7-8|.|.
CASRGRLPAGTQYF
TGTGCCAGCCGAGGGAGATTGCCGGCAGGGACCCAGTACTTC
>TRBJ2-1|TRBV29-1|TRBD2|.
CSVEARRGNNEQFF
TGCAGCGTTGAAGCAAGGCGGGGGAACAATGAGCAGTTCTTC
>TRBJ1-2|TRBV25-1|TRBD1|.
CASTGGYGYTF
TGTGCCAGCACAGGGGGCTATGGCTACACCTTC
>TRBJ2-1|TRBV5-4|TRBD2|.
CASGLAGGAYNEQFF
TGTGCCAGCGGTTTAGCGGGTGGGGCCTACAATGAGCAGTTCTTC
>TRBJ2-7|TRBV18|TRBD2|few
CASSPPYGGRARSYEQYF
TGTGCCAGCTCACCCCCTTATGGCGGGAGGGCCAGATCCTACGAGCAGTACTTC
>TRBJ2-2|TRBV5-1|.|.
CASSVTRQDTGELFF
TGCGCCAGCAGCGTCACTAGGCAGGACACCGGGGAGCTGTTTTTT
>TRBJ2-7|TRBV18|TRBD1|.
CASSPGQGRSNEQYF
TGTGCCAGCTCACCGGGACAGGGTCGGTCGAACGAGCAGTACTTC
>TRBJ2-7|TRBV5-6|.|.
CASSPRGKSYEQYF
TGTGCCAGCAGCCCCCGGGGTAAATCCTACGAGCAGTACTTC
>TRBJ2-3|TRBV4-1|.|.
CASSQEGRSPDTQYF
TGCGCCAGCAGCCAAGAAGGGAGAAGCCCAGATACGCAGTATTTT